Each of the 24 T cell receptor beta chains below was sequenced from the same sample in a study of beta chain features in type 1 diabetes. What was sequenced were expressed TCRB transcripts, since all of the isolated RNA had been reverse transcribed. Measured with immunoSEQ multiplex PCR; TCRdb has only the in-frame clones, and not every one. The data show about 9,400 clones, 75% to 85% seen once. The sample was Tregs from blood. Receptors were obtained from a woman between 18 and 29 years old in good health.

The chain joins TRBV2 to TRBJ1-1, with D possibly being TRBD1 (5 bases). Germline V lookup: CDR1 SNHLY, CDR2 FYNNEI. The ends were cut back, 5 bases at V and 4 bases at J, with 14 bases in the middle. The CDR3 runs 14 residues. The CDR3 nucleotides read TGTGCCAGCAGTAGACTCCCCGGGGGCACTGAAGCTTTCTTT. Amino acids: CASSRLPGGTEAFF.

The rearrangement joins TRBV2 to TRBJ1-2, with D tentatively TRBD1 (5 bases). CDR1 SNHLY and CDR2 FYNNEI come from the germline V gene. V lost 1 base to trimming and J lost 8 bases, with 20 bases between them. CDR3 length equals 16 residues. The CDR3 nucleotides are TGTGCCAGCAGTGAAGGCGGACATCAATTTGGGTACGGCTACACCTTC. The encoded protein is CASSEGGHQFGYGYTF.

The CDR3 protein is CASSLFLAGSNYEQYF. The CDR3 DNA reads as TGTGCCAGCAGCTTATTCTTAGCGGGGTCCAACTACGAGCAGTACTTC. The chain uses TRBV11-2 and TRBJ2-7, with 8 bases identical to TRBD2. V lost 2 bases and J lost 3; bases outside the gene matches: 9. The length of the CDR3 is 16 residues. Per the germline V gene, CDR1 is SGHAT and CDR2 is FQNNGV.

This clone has only a few counts. The chain links TRBV5-1 to TRBJ1-5, with TRBD1 as a possible D gene (6 bases). The germline gives CDR1 SGHRS, CDR2 YFSETQ. CDR3 length equals 15 residues. Trimming cost V 3 bases and J 4 bases, with 14 bases left between them. The DNA of the CDR3 is TGCGCCAGCAGCTCGGCGGGGGCTTGGAATCAGCCCCAGCATTTT. This encodes CASSSAGAWNQPQHF.

V is TRBV20-1 and J is TRBJ1-6; unclear D gene. Between the trimmed V and J ends, which lost 7 bases and 9 bases, there was a span of 7 bases. Germline-derived CDR1 and CDR2 are DFQATT and SNEGSKA (reference sequence). The CDR3 consists of 10 residues. The CDR3, as DNA: TGCAGTGTCCGGGTTTCACCCCTCCACTTT. This encodes CSVRVSPLHF.

Here the CDR3 DNA reads TGTGCCAGCAGCCAAGATGGTACAGACAGGGTCGGTCAGCCCCAGCATTTT. It specifies CASSQDGTDRVGQPQHF. This chain connects TRBV4-2 to TRBJ1-5, with 7 bases fitting TRBD1. The CDR3 is 17 amino acids. The V gene end was trimmed by 0 bases and the J gene end by 6 bases; junction bases not matched to a gene: 11. Germline loops: CDR1 LGHNA, CDR2 YNFKEQ.

The rearrangement links TRBV6-1 to TRBJ2-7; 8 bases map to TRBD2. Trimming at V came to 8 bases and at J to 3 bases, leaving 9 bases not matched to a gene. CDR3 length equals 14 residues. Per the germline V gene, CDR1 is MNHNS and CDR2 is SASEGT. For the CDR3, the DNA is TGTGCCAGCGGGACGGGGGGGAGGCTCTACGAGCAGTACTTC. Protein product: CASGTGGRLYEQYF.

The chain has TRBV11-2 and TRBJ2-5; D gene ambiguous. The V gene's germline CDR1 is SGHAT and CDR2 FQNNGV. V lost 5 bases to trimming and J lost 1 base, with 11 bases between them. The CDR3 is made up of 14 amino acids. CDR3 in amino acids: CASSRTTRQETQYF. CDR3 DNA sequence: TGTGCCAGCAGCCGTACAACCCGCCAAGAGACCCAGTACTTC. Full variable domain (rest looked up from reference TRBV11-2 and TRBJ2-5): EAGVAQSPRYKIIEKRQSVAFWCNPISGHATLYWYQQILGQGPKLLIQFQNNGVVDDSQLPKDRFSAERLKGVDSTLKIQPAKLEDSAVYLCASSRTTRQETQYFGPGTRLLVL.

The chain uses TRBV18 and TRBJ2-5, with D hard to call. Germline CDR1 and CDR2: KGHSH and LQKENI. This CDR3 is 13 amino acids long. The ends were cut back, 3 bases at V and 2 bases at J, with 7 bases in the middle. This CDR3 is CASSPSRQETQYF. The DNA for the CDR3 is TGTGCCAGCTCACCCTCGAGGCAAGAGACCCAGTACTTC.

The rearrangement uses TRBV7-2 and TRBJ2-7; 7 bases line up with TRBD2. The V gene end was trimmed by 7 bases and the J gene end by 6 bases; junction bases not matched to a gene: 12. The CDR3 has 14 residues. Germline values: CDR1 SGHTA, CDR2 FQGNSA. The CDR3, as DNA: TGTGCCAGCAACAAAGCGGGGCCCCTCGCCGAGCAGTACTTC. It encodes CASNKAGPLAEQYF.

The chain joins TRBV4-2 to TRBJ1-1, with 7 nucleotides matching TRBD1. The CDR3 is made up of 17 amino acids. Germline V gene lookup returns CDR1 LGHNA and CDR2 YNFKEQ. Trimming cost V 4 bases and J 1 base; bases outside gene matches: 12. CDR3 region: CASSRWIEEGANTEAFF. CDR3 coding DNA: TGTGCCAGCAGCCGCTGGATCGAGGAGGGGGCGAACACTGAAGCTTTCTTT.

V gene TRBV29-1 combines with J gene TRBJ2-1, with 7 bases that match TRBD1. The CDR3 consists of 14 residues. The ends lost 3 bases at V and 3 bases at J; junction bases unmatched: 5. CDR1 is SQVTM, CDR2 ANQGSEA, per germline. The CDR3 loop reads CSVDDRAVYNEQFF. CDR3 DNA: TGCAGCGTTGATGACAGGGCAGTCTACAATGAGCAGTTCTTC.

The chain employs TRBV11-3 and TRBJ1-1; 7 bases agree with TRBD1. The CDR3 has 13 residues. Trimming took 5 bases from V and 4 from J; bases not matched to a gene: 4. The germline V gene has CDR1 SGHNT and CDR2 YENEEA. CDR3 loop: CASSAQGLTEAFF. The CDR3, as DNA: TGTGCCAGCAGCGCACAGGGGCTCACTGAAGCTTTCTTT.

This clone was detected only a few times. The rearrangement joins TRBV30 to TRBJ1-1; D may be TRBD1 (5 bases). V lost 4 bases, J lost 0 bases, and 18 bases lay in between. Germline V gene sequence: CDR1 GTSNPN, CDR2 SVGIG (reference sequence). The CDR3 sequence is 16 residues long. Here the CDR3 DNA reads TGTGCCTGGAAAAGAGGAACGACAGCCATGAACACTGAAGCTTTCTTT. Encoded protein: CAWKRGTTAMNTEAFF.

The J gene is TRBJ2-7, the V gene TRBV4-2; 8 bases map to TRBD2. The CDR3 extends over 14 amino acids. From germline, CDR1 is LGHNA and CDR2 YNFKEQ. With V trimmed by 4 bases and J by 7 bases, 9 bases remained unmatched. The CDR3 is CASSLDGLAGEQYF. For the CDR3, the DNA is TGTGCCAGCAGCCTTGATGGACTAGCCGGTGAGCAGTACTTC.

This sequence joins TRBV27 and TRBJ2-1, with 10 nucleotides matching TRBD1. The germline CDR1 and CDR2 sequences are MNHEY and SMNVEV (reference sequence). The J segment lost 7 bases and the V segment lost 7 bases, leaving 10 bases of the junction unmatched. The CDR3 is 15 residues long. DNA for the CDR3: TGTGCCAGCAAAGGGACAGGGGCGTCGGGAAATGAGCAGTTCTTC. Translation: CASKGTGASGNEQFF.

CDR3 DNA: TGTGCCAGCAGCCAAGATCGCGCCGGGACAGGGTTAACAGGCGAGCAGTACTTC. Translated, it gives CASSQDRAGTGLTGEQYF. The rearrangement joins TRBV14 to TRBJ2-5; 9 positions agree with TRBD1. The DNA matches TRBJ2-7 better at its end, which makes the J call doubtful. The CDR3 contains 18 residues. Germline V gene sequence: CDR1 SGHDN, CDR2 FVKESK.

This clone was observed a single time. V usage is TRBV29-1 and J usage is TRBJ2-7; the match to TRBD1 covers 11 bases. J gave up 9 bases and V 4 bases, and 14 bases lay outside the gene matches. The CDR3 is 15 residues long. CDR1 SQVTM and CDR2 ANQGSEA come from the germline V gene. The CDR3 here is CSVGALPGQGGRQYF. The CDR3 nucleotides read TGCAGCGTTGGCGCTCTTCCGGGACAGGGGGGTCGGCAGTACTTC.

The rearrangement links TRBV7-2 to TRBJ2-1, with 12 bases fitting TRBD1. V shed 1 base and J 5 bases; nucleotides not matched to a gene: 3. The CDR3 consists of 16 residues. Germline assignment: CDR1 SGHTA and CDR2 FQGNSA. The CDR3, as DNA: TGTGCCAGCAGCTTAGTAGGGACAGGGGGCAACAATGAGCAGTTCTTC. Translating it yields CASSLVGTGGNNEQFF.

V usage is TRBV11-2 and J usage is TRBJ2-4, with 9 bases aligning to TRBD2. Germline CDR1 SGHAT, CDR2 FQNNGV. The CDR3 has 12 residues. With V trimmed by 2 bases and J by 16 bases, 6 bases remained unmatched. CDR3 loop: CASSLSGGGAYF. The DNA for the CDR3 is TGTGCCAGCAGCTTATCGGGCGGGGGGGCATACTTC. Filled out from reference TRBV11-2 and TRBJ2-4, the complete variable domain reads EAGVAQSPRYKIIEKRQSVAFWCNPISGHATLYWYQQILGQGPKLLIQFQNNGVVDDSQLPKDRFSAERLKGVDSTLKIQPAKLEDSAVYLCASSLSGGGAYFGAGTRLSVL.

V usage is TRBV29-1 and J usage is TRBJ2-3; D is perhaps TRBD2 (6 bases). The V gene lost 4 bases and the J gene lost 2 bases, with 13 bases spanning the gap. The CDR3 is made up of 14 amino acids. Looked up from germline, CDR1 is SQVTM and CDR2 is ANQGSEA. CDR3 loop: CSVGRLALTDTQYF. CDR3 in DNA: TGCAGCGTTGGCCGTCTAGCGCTCACAGATACGCAGTATTTT.

The gene calls are TRBV10-3 and TRBJ1-2; D not resolved. This CDR3 spans 14 amino acids. V dropped 6 bases and J dropped 2 bases, with 13 bases sitting between them. The germline V gene encodes CDR1 ENHRY and CDR2 SYGVKD. The CDR3 sequence: CAIRRANENYGYTF. The CDR3 nucleotides read TGTGCCATCAGGAGGGCAAATGAAAACTATGGCTACACCTTC.

The chain employs TRBV28 and TRBJ2-7; 9 bases map to TRBD1. This CDR3 has 15 residues. Unmatched junction bases numbered 11, after V lost 6 bases and J lost 5 bases. Germline CDR1 reads MDHEN; CDR2 reads SYDVKM. Here the CDR3 DNA reads TGTGCCAGCAGCCTCACCGGGACAGGGTCACACGAGCAGTACTTC. Its protein is CASSLTGTGSHEQYF.

A word on this clone: At one end, the junction sequence differs from germline, possibly due to a read error. The chain couples TRBV2 to TRBJ2-1, with TRBD1 as a possible D gene (5 bases). This CDR3 is 11 amino acids long. Germline CDR1 reads SNHLY; CDR2 reads FYNNEI. The CDR3 DNA follows: TGTGCCAGCAGAATGGACAAGGAGCAGTTCTTC. It translates to CASRMDKEQFF.